These T cell receptor beta chains were read from a single sample in a study of T cells in tuberculosis. The protocol was immunoSEQ multiplex PCR, while the TCRdb copy is restricted to in-frame clones and leaves out a portion. The repertoire holds tens of thousands of clones, 94% seen once, with 8% in the top ten. Sequenced input: PBMCs. The receptor source for this set is a donor between 5 and 29 years old with latent tuberculosis or without tuberculosis infection. Both conserved end residues are trimmed from each CDR3.

j_call | v_call | cdr3_aa
TRBJ2-2 | TRBV7-6 | ASRASGRDTGELF
TRBJ1-1 | TRBV19 | ASSVGRNTEAF
TRBJ1-2 | TRBV28 | ASRFFPRGRGYGYT
TRBJ1-1 | TRBV27 | ASSLSDRGNTEAF
TRBJ2-7 | TRBV4-2 | ASSQAGGGVYEQY
TRBJ1-2 | TRBV4-2 | ASSQDAINRVEGYT
TRBJ2-1 | TRBV30 | AWTDLAGVNEQF
TRBJ1-1 | TRBV6-1 | ASSERTVSEAF
TRBJ2-1 | TRBV7-5 | ARSLVQRAVGNEQF
TRBJ1-2 | TRBV4-2 | ASSPGETRGYGYT
TRBJ2-5 | TRBV5-1 | ASSADSPQETQY
TRBJ1-5 | TRBV5-8 | ASSLLNQPQH
TRBJ2-7 | TRBV28 | ASSRYSGTYEQY
TRBJ2-3 | TRBV9 | ASSVGSGLAGTDTQY
TRBJ2-1 | TRBV28 | ASSPGTGFSYNEQF
TRBJ1-5 | TRBV30 | AWRTGTQPQH
TRBJ2-5 | TRBV21-1 | ASSRHFARGGRETQY
TRBJ2-7 | TRBV15 | ATSSRTSGPSYEQY
TRBJ1-2 | TRBV9 | ASSRPIGSYGYT
TRBJ2-7 | TRBV5-1 | ASSRTGPSYEQY
TRBJ2-2 | TRBV28 | ASSNRGPGELF
TRBJ1-1 | TRBV9 | ASSVGQGTEAF
TRBJ2-1 | TRBV7-8 | ASSTRLAGVSYNEQF
TRBJ2-7 | TRBV18 | ASWGQGNYEQY
TRBJ2-1 | TRBV2 | ASLPRLARKQF
TRBJ2-1 | TRBV6-5 | ASSPPTNEQF
TRBJ2-1 | TRBV5-4 | ASSLTTTKQF
TRBJ2-5 | TRBV27 | ASTFRETQY
TRBJ1-1 | TRBV4-1 | ASSHGVRQVTEAF
TRBJ2-4 | TRBV5-1 | ASSLAKGDRGPGRAKNIQY
TRBJ2-1 | TRBV11-3 | ASSLEDSPEQF
TRBJ1-1 | TRBV27 | ASSQGTEAF
TRBJ2-1 | TRBV7-6 | ASSKRQTSGRDNEQF
TRBJ2-1 | TRBV5-6 | ASSDSGRAYNEQF
TRBJ2-3 | TRBV11-2 | ASSPVDTQY
TRBJ2-3 | TRBV5-4 | ASRPSGRVFDTQY
TRBJ1-3 | TRBV5-4 | ASSLGGTAGNTIY
TRBJ2-7 | TRBV4-1 | ASSPSTDRAQY
TRBJ1-4 | TRBV5-1 | ASSPGAETNEKLF
TRBJ2-3 | TRBV7-2 | ASSLSDRGTDTQY
TRBJ2-1 | TRBV28 | ASSLVLGEGYNEQF
TRBJ2-5 | TRBV28 | ASSSTLGQTQETQY
TRBJ1-2 | TRBV7-9 | ASSAGLYGYT
TRBJ1-1 | TRBV5-1 | ASSLLVNTEAF
TRBJ1-1 | TRBV19 | ASSMTPGGRSTEAF
TRBJ1-2 | TRBV9 | ASSAGVRGLLQSGYT
TRBJ2-1 | TRBV5-6 | ASSLKRSYNEQF
TRBJ2-5 | TRBV18 | ASSPREGEETQY
TRBJ2-7 | TRBV15 | ATSTPTRGSYEQY
TRBJ2-2 | TRBV27 | ASSLNTGELF
TRBJ2-6 | TRBV7-9 | ASRPGAGANVLT
TRBJ2-3 | TRBV28 | ASSLFRTGDISTDTQY
TRBJ2-1 | TRBV7-9 | ASSSPGGDWNEQF
TRBJ1-2 | TRBV2 | ASNQREANYGYT
TRBJ1-2 | TRBV20-1 | SVVRGHGYT